This T cell receptor beta chain came from a study of vaccination effects on CD4 cells after COVID-19. Sequenced by immunoSEQ multiplex PCR; TCRdb stores in-frame clones only, minus some. Of some 69,000 clones listed, 70% to 75% are singletons. In the ViraFEST assay, antigen-specific CD4+ clonotypes were identified by expansion after peptide-pool stimulation. The culture ran for roughly ten days before CD4+ T cells were isolated. The cohort was immunized with two doses of either the BNT162b2 or mRNA-1273 vaccine. The researchers cultured some 2.1 million PBMC per well with 7.5 to 10 IU/ml IL-2 and 8 to 10 ug/ml peptides. On both days 3 and 7, half of the culture medium was replaced with IL-2 medium. This clone was seen more than once but under ten times. The antigen is not known. The receptor comes from a human donor who received a COVID-19 vaccine. The sequences come from CD4+ T cells from PBMCs cultured with HCoV-229E spike peptides, collected after COVID-19 vaccination.

The CDR3 protein is CASSPRGRELNRSPLHF. CDR3 sequence (DNA): TGTGCCAGCTCACCACGAGGAAGGGAGTTAAATAGATCACCCCTCCACTTT. The V gene is TRBV18, the J gene TRBJ1-6; no definite D call. V shed 1 base and J shed 10 bases, with 20 bases lying between them. There are 17 residues in the CDR3. The germline V gene encodes CDR1 KGHSH and CDR2 LQKENI.